These 5 T cell receptor beta chains share one sample of origin, sequenced in a study of cytomegalovirus exposure and HLA in healthy donors. The PCR employed 60 Vbeta primers together with 13 Jbeta primers. Measured with immunoSEQ multiplex PCR; TCRdb has only the in-frame clones, and not every one. The profile shows roughly 73,000 clones, roughly 80% of them singletons. Specimen: PBMCs. Receptors were obtained from a woman between 50 and 59 years old in good health and CMV-seronegative.

This clone was picked up one time. The V and J genes are TRBV7-8 and TRBJ1-1; no firm D call. The CDR3 runs to 13 residues. The V end lost 4 bases, the J end lost 1 base, and 7 bases lay between the germline ends. Germline loops: CDR1 SGHVS, CDR2 FQNEAQ. CDR3 DNA sequence: TGTGCCAGCAGCTCCAAACAGAACACTGAAGCTTTCTTT. Protein sequence: CASSSKQNTEAFF.

In this sample, this clone turned up once. The chain carries TRBV7-6 and TRBJ2-3; the match to TRBD2 covers 10 bases. This CDR3 contains 18 residues. V was pared by 4 bases and J by 1 base, with 11 bases of the junction left unmatched. The germline V gene encodes CDR1 SGHVS and CDR2 FNYEAQ. The CDR3 spells CASSSTAGGPLGTDTQYF. The CDR3 DNA is TGTGCCAGCAGCTCGACAGCGGGGGGGCCTTTGGGCACAGATACGCAGTATTTT. Together with reference TRBV7-6 and TRBJ2-3, the CDR3 gives the full variable domain: GAGVSQSPRYKVTKRGQDVALRCDPISGHVSLYWYRQALGQGPEFLTYFNYEAQQDKSGLPNDRFSAERPEGSISTLTIQRTEQRDSAMYRCASSSTAGGPLGTDTQYFGPGTRLTVL.

This clone was seen just once. V usage is TRBV5-4 and J usage is TRBJ2-5, with 12 nucleotides matching TRBD2. Trimming took 3 bases from V and 2 from J; bases not matched to a gene: 5. Germline loops: CDR1 SGHNT, CDR2 YYREEE (reference sequence). This CDR3 spans 16 amino acids. For the CDR3, the DNA is TGTGCCAGCAGCTCGACTAGCGGGGGAGTACAAGAGACCCAGTACTTC. Protein product: CASSSTSGGVQETQYF.

The chain recombines TRBV28 with TRBJ1-1, with TRBD1 matching over 7 bases. The CDR3 has 15 amino acids. V was pared by 7 bases and J by 0 bases, with 8 bases of the junction left unmatched. The germline gives CDR1 MDHEN, CDR2 SYDVKM. Here the CDR3 reads CASTKTGDMNTEAFF. The CDR3 nucleotides read TGTGCCAGCACCAAAACAGGGGACATGAACACTGAAGCTTTCTTT.

To note about this clone: The sample carries other DNA sequences with the same CDR3. The chain has TRBV5-1 and TRBJ1-1; D unclear. This CDR3 spans 13 amino acids. Looked up from germline, CDR1 is SGHRS and CDR2 is YFSETQ. V was trimmed by 0 bases and J by 1 base, leaving 4 bases between them. The DNA of the CDR3 is TGCGCCAGCAGCTTGGGAGAGAACACTGAAGCTTTCTTT. It is translated as CASSLGENTEAFF.